These 29 T cell receptor beta chains came from one sample sequenced in a study of PD-1 blockade in classical Hodgkin lymphoma. Some clones are missing from TCRdb's copy, which holds only in-frame ones; the method was immunoSEQ multiplex PCR. The sample has 110,000 or so clones, 80% to 90% seen once; the top ten hold just under 20%. Brentuximab vedotin exposure varied among the patients, all of whom had relapsed after autologous stem cell transplantation. The sample in question was peripheral blood mononuclear cells (PBMCs), obtained before the second cycle of nivolumab. The receptors were gathered from a human donor with classical Hodgkin lymphoma.

The chain recombines TRBV6-5 with TRBJ2-7; D is ambiguous. This CDR3 comprises 13 residues. Trimming removed 5 bases from V and 0 bases from J, with 8 bases in between. Germline loops: CDR1 MNHEY, CDR2 SVGAGI. CDR3 residues: CASSRYSSYEQYF. CDR3 in DNA: TGTGCCAGCAGTCGCTACAGCTCCTACGAGCAGTACTTC.

This chain connects TRBV15 to TRBJ1-1, with D perhaps matching TRBD1 (5 bases). CDR3 length: 13 amino acids. Germline V gene sequence: CDR1 LNHNV, CDR2 YYDKDF (reference sequence). V shed 0 bases and J shed 3 bases, with 5 bases lying between them. The CDR3 loop is CATSRDRDTEAFF. The CDR3 DNA is TGTGCCACCAGCAGAGACAGGGACACTGAAGCTTTCTTT.

The chain couples TRBV19 to TRBJ1-1, with D possibly TRBD1 on 6 matching bases. V lost 5 bases and J 2 bases, leaving 27 bases between the germline ends. CDR3 length: 19 amino acids. Germline-derived CDR1 and CDR2 are LNHDA and SQIVND (reference sequence). The DNA of the CDR3 is TGTGCCAGTAGTTATCCGGGGGCGGCGGCAGGGCTCCGAAACACTGAAGCTTTCTTT. This sequence encodes CASSYPGAAAGLRNTEAFF.

The V and J genes are TRBV6-1 and TRBJ1-1; no definite D call. There are 15 residues in the CDR3. Germline V lookup: CDR1 MNHNS, CDR2 SASEGT. Deletions cut 2 bases from V and 0 bases from J, with 10 bases between. DNA for the CDR3: TGTGCCAGCAGTGAACAGCCTACAATGAACACTGAAGCTTTCTTT. Translation gives CASSEQPTMNTEAFF.

V and J are TRBV27 and TRBJ2-7; no reliable D call. From germline, CDR1 is MNHEY and CDR2 SMNVEV (reference sequence). This CDR3 has 13 residues. Trimming left V 3 bases short and J 0 bases short, with 6 bases between. CDR3 in amino acids: CASSFTYSYEQYF. The DNA of the CDR3 is TGTGCCAGCAGTTTCACATACTCCTACGAGCAGTACTTC.

The chain recombines TRBV5-1 with TRBJ2-3; TRBD2 agrees at 11 bases. The length of the CDR3 is 19 residues. The V segment lost 3 bases and the J segment 2 bases; nucleotides outside the gene matches: 14. In germline, CDR1 is SGHRS, CDR2 YFSETQ. This chain's CDR3 is CASSSASRLAGPDTDTQYF. The CDR3 DNA reads as TGCGCCAGCAGCTCCGCCTCACGACTAGCGGGACCCGACACAGATACGCAGTATTTT.

The chain joins TRBV10-3 to TRBJ1-3; D is ambiguous. Germline CDR1 reads ENHRY; CDR2 reads SYGVKD. V lost 2 bases to trimming and J lost 0 bases, with 5 bases between them. The CDR3 is made up of 14 amino acids. The CDR3 reads CAISEGYSGNTIYF. The CDR3 coding sequence is TGTGCCATCAGTGAGGGTTACTCTGGAAACACCATATATTTT.

The table lists this clone with a count of one. This chain joins TRBV7-2 and TRBJ2-7; 8 bases match TRBD1. V dropped 5 bases and J dropped 5; count of bases not matched to a gene: 11. The CDR3 consists of 15 residues. In germline, CDR1 is SGHTA, CDR2 FQGNSA. The CDR3 DNA reads TGTGCCAGCAGCCCGCAGGGGGCAGTCACCCACGAGCAGTACTTC. Amino acid sequence: CASSPQGAVTHEQYF.

This chain joins TRBV11-2 and TRBJ1-1; no clear D gene. The V end was cut by 2 bases, the J end by 2 bases, with 12 bases between. Per germline, CDR1 SGHAT and CDR2 FQNNGV. The CDR3 contains 15 residues. CDR3 in amino acids: CASSLPGWENTEAFF. Here the CDR3 DNA reads TGTGCCAGCAGCTTACCCGGGTGGGAAAACACTGAAGCTTTCTTT.

This clone has just a few counts. The rearrangement links TRBV19 to TRBJ2-5, with TRBD2 as a possible D gene (6 bases). Germline V gives CDR1 LNHDA, CDR2 SQIVND (reference sequence). V dropped 5 bases and J dropped 2 bases, with 12 bases sitting between them. This CDR3 region has 14 residues. The CDR3 bases are TGTGCCAGTAGTCCACGGGACTGGCAAGAGACCCAGTACTTC. Its protein is CASSPRDWQETQYF.

The chain links TRBV19 to TRBJ2-1; no definite D call. The germline gives CDR1 LNHDA, CDR2 SQIVND (reference sequence). Deletions cut 9 bases from V and 8 bases from J, with 11 bases between. This CDR3 comprises 11 residues. The CDR3 nucleotides read TGTGCCAGGGGAAGTGCCCATGAGCAGTTCTTC. Its translation is CARGSAHEQFF.

This clone turned up a few times. This chain uses TRBV5-6 with TRBJ2-4, with 8 bases that match TRBD1. Germline CDR1 SGHDT, CDR2 YYEEEE. The CDR3 sequence is 15 residues long. The V gene end was trimmed by 0 bases and the J gene end by 6 bases; junction bases not matched to a gene: 5. CDR3 sequence reads: CASSLGQGAGNIQYF. The CDR3 DNA reads TGTGCCAGCAGCTTGGGGCAGGGGGCGGGAAACATTCAGTACTTC.

The chain joins TRBV30 to TRBJ1-6, with D perhaps TRBD1 (6 bases). The CDR3 has 15 residues. Trimming took 2 bases from V and 7 from J, leaving 15 bases between them. Germline assignment: CDR1 GTSNPN and CDR2 SVGIG (reference sequence). The CDR3 loop is CAWSHREVWNSPLHF. For the CDR3, the DNA is TGTGCCTGGAGTCACAGGGAGGTTTGGAATTCACCCCTCCACTTT.

The genes are TRBV21-1 and TRBJ2-5; no DNA check was done on the table's D call, TRBD2. TRBV21-1 is shown as a pseudogene. CDR3 size: 13 residues. The CDR3 spells CASSTGSQETQYF. The DNA for the CDR3 is TGTGCCAGCAGCACCGGGAGTCAAGAGACCCAGTACTTC.

This clone was seen more than once but under ten times. V usage is TRBV10-3 and J usage is TRBJ1-2; a weak D match, TRBD1 (6 bases). CDR3 length: 13 amino acids. Trimming stripped 6 bases from V and 7 bases from J, with 15 bases between. CDR1 and CDR2 from the germline V gene are ENHRY and SYGVKD. The DNA for the CDR3 is TGTGCCATCAGGACGGACAGTATTACTGGCTACACCTTC. Translated: CAIRTDSITGYTF.

The chain is built from TRBV30 and TRBJ1-1; no reliable D call. The CDR3 runs to 13 residues. The V gene lost 3 bases and the J gene lost 10 bases, with 18 bases spanning the gap. From germline, CDR1 is GTSNPN and CDR2 SVGIG (reference sequence). CDR3 DNA: TGTGCCTGGAGCGGCATTGCTTTGGTGGGAGCTTTCTTT. This sequence encodes CAWSGIALVGAFF.

The chain links TRBV7-9 to TRBJ2-5, with a possible D match to TRBD2 (6 bases). Germline CDR1 and CDR2: SEHNR and FQNEAQ (reference sequence). Trimming pared 4 bases from V and 3 bases from J, leaving 12 bases between. This CDR3 comprises 14 residues. CDR3 in amino acids: CASSSTWGEETQYF. Written as DNA, the CDR3 is TGTGCCAGCAGCTCAACGTGGGGGGAAGAGACCCAGTACTTC. The entire variable domain, with the rest obtained from reference TRBV7-9 and TRBJ2-5, is as follows: DTGVSQNPRHKITKRGQNVTFRCDPISEHNRLYWYRQTLGQGPEFLTYFQNEAQLEKSRLLSDRFSAERPKGSFSTLEIQRTEQGDSAMYLCASSSTWGEETQYFGPGTRLLVL.

This rearrangement joins TRBV28 to TRBJ2-7, with D perhaps TRBD1 (7 bases). The V end lost 6 bases, the J end lost 6 bases, and 24 bases lay between the germline ends. This CDR3 is built from 16 residues. Germline-derived CDR1 and CDR2 are MDHEN and SYDVKM. The CDR3 reads CASSYPEGAGPLEQYF. DNA for the CDR3: TGTGCCAGCAGCTACCCGGAGGGGGCGGGGCCCCTCGAGCAGTACTTC. Full variable domain (outside the CDR3, taken from reference TRBV28 and TRBJ2-7): DVKVTQSSRYLVKRTGEKVFLECVQDMDHENMFWYRQDPGLGLRLIYFSYDVKMKEKGDIPEGYSVSREKKERFSLILESASTNQTSMYLCASSYPEGAGPLEQYFGPGTRLTVT.

CDR3 residues: CAWTSGTGIYEQYF. In DNA, the CDR3 is TGTGCCTGGACATCCGGGACAGGGATCTACGAGCAGTACTTC. The gene calls are TRBV30 and TRBJ2-7; 9 bases are shared with TRBD1. Germline loops: CDR1 GTSNPN, CDR2 SVGIG (reference sequence). This CDR3 comprises 14 residues. V dropped 4 bases and J dropped 3; count of bases not matched to a gene: 7.

With respect to this clone: Other nucleotide sequences from this sample produce the same CDR3. The chain employs TRBV18 and TRBJ1-3; D is unclear. The CDR3 runs 14 residues. Germline V gives CDR1 KGHSH, CDR2 LQKENI. The V and J ends lost 6 bases and 0 bases respectively, with 9 bases between them. The DNA of the CDR3 is TGTGCCAGCTCCCCTCAGGTCTCTGGAAACACCATATATTTT. It encodes CASSPQVSGNTIYF.

The chain is built from TRBV19 and TRBJ2-3; TRBD2 agrees at 9 bases. CDR1 LNHDA and CDR2 SQIVND come from the germline V gene (reference sequence). The CDR3 has 14 residues. The V segment lost 6 bases and the J segment 1 base; nucleotides outside the gene matches: 2. CDR3 loop: CASRRTSGTDTQYF. The CDR3 bases are TGTGCCAGTAGGCGGACTAGCGGCACAGATACGCAGTATTTT.

The V gene is TRBV10-1, the J gene TRBJ2-3; the D is unclear. The V end lost 7 bases, the J end lost 0 bases, and 5 bases lay between the germline ends. Germline V gives CDR1 WNHNN, CDR2 SYGVQD (reference sequence). The CDR3 consists of 12 residues. CDR3 sequence: CASTDSTDTQYF. The DNA for the CDR3 is TGCGCCAGCACAGACAGCACAGATACGCAGTATTTT.

The chain links TRBV28 to TRBJ2-7, with TRBD2 identical over 11 bases. Trimming cost V 5 bases and J 3 bases; bases outside gene matches: 9. Looked up from germline, CDR1 is MDHEN and CDR2 is SYDVKM. CDR3 length: 16 residues. CDR3 sequence: CASSLATSGTGYEQYF. In DNA, the CDR3 is TGTGCCAGCAGTCTTGCGACTAGCGGGACGGGCTACGAGCAGTACTTC.

The CDR3 here is CASSDGGSADTQYF. The CDR3 DNA follows: TGTGCCAGCAGTGACGGGGGATCCGCAGATACGCAGTATTTT. This sequence joins TRBV2 and TRBJ2-3, with D tentatively TRBD2 (6 bases). CDR1 is SNHLY and CDR2 is FYNNEI in the germline V gene. The CDR3 has 14 amino acids. V was clipped by 3 bases and J by 4 bases, with 11 bases between them.

The J gene is TRBJ1-3, the V gene TRBV19, with D possibly matching TRBD1 (6 bases). V was cut by 9 bases and J by 4 bases, with 13 bases left in between. This CDR3 has 13 amino acids. CDR1 is LNHDA and CDR2 is SQIVND in the germline V gene (reference sequence). The CDR3 reads CASRTGPGNTIYF. As DNA, the CDR3 is TGTGCCAGCCGCACAGGGCCCGGAAACACCATATATTTT.

On this clone: The same CDR3 also results from other DNA sequences found in this sample. The rearrangement links TRBV25-1 to TRBJ2-5; TRBD2 aligns across 9 bases. Germline lookup yields CDR1 MGHDK and CDR2 SYGVNS. V shed 3 bases and J 1 base; nucleotides not matched to a gene: 3. The CDR3 has 15 amino acids. The CDR3 DNA follows: TGTGCCAGCAGTGAGCCGACTAGCGGCCAAGAGACCCAGTACTTC. This translates into CASSEPTSGQETQYF. The whole variable domain, remainder taken from reference TRBV25-1 and TRBJ2-5, is EADIYQTPRYLVIGTGKKITLECSQTMGHDKMYWYQQDPGMELHLIHYSYGVNSTEKGDLSSESTVSRIRTEHFPLTLESARPSHTSQYLCASSEPTSGQETQYFGPGTRLLVL.

The rearrangement links TRBV28 to TRBJ2-7, with unresolved D. CDR3 length equals 11 residues. CDR1 is MDHEN, CDR2 SYDVKM, per germline. The germline V and J ends were trimmed by 3 bases and 5 bases, with 5 bases remaining between them. As DNA, the CDR3 is TGTGCCAGCAGTTTCATGGACGAGCAGTACTTC. Protein: CASSFMDEQYF.

The chain links TRBV19 to TRBJ2-1; 9 bases line up with TRBD2. The CDR3 loop spans 17 amino acids. The J segment lost 9 bases and the V segment lost 5 bases, leaving 17 bases of the junction unmatched. The germline V gene has CDR1 LNHDA and CDR2 SQIVND (reference sequence). The CDR3: CASSQRPLAGSYGEQFF. CDR3 nucleotides: TGTGCCAGTAGTCAGCGGCCCCTAGCGGGAAGTTATGGTGAGCAGTTCTTC.

The chain has TRBV19 and TRBJ2-7; no reliable D call. The CDR3 spans 15 residues. Germline assignment: CDR1 LNHDA and CDR2 SQIVND (reference sequence). Trimming cost V 4 bases and J 5 bases, with 18 bases left between them. For the CDR3, the DNA is TGTGCCAGTAGTACTCCGGTCCCCTTGGGCCACGAGCAGTACTTC. It encodes CASSTPVPLGHEQYF.